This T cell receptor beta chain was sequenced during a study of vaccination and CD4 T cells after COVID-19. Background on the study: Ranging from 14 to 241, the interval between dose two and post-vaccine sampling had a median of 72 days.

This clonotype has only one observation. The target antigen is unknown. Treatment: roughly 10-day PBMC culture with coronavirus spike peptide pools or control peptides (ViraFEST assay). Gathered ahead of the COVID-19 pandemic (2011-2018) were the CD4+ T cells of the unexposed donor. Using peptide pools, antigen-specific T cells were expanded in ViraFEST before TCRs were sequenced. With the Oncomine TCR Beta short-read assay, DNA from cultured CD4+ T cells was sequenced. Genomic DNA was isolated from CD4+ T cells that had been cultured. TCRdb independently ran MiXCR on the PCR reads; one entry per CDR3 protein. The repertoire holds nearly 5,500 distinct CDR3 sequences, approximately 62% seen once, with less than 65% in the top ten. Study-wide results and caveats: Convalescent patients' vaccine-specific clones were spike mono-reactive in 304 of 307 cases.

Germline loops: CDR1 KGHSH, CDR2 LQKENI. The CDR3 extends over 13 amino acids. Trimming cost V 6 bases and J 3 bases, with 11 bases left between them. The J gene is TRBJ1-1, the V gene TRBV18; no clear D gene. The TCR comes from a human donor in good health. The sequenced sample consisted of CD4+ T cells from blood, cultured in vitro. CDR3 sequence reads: CASSIDGYTEAFF. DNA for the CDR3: TGTGCCAGCTCTATCGACGGGTACACTGAAGCTTTCTTT.